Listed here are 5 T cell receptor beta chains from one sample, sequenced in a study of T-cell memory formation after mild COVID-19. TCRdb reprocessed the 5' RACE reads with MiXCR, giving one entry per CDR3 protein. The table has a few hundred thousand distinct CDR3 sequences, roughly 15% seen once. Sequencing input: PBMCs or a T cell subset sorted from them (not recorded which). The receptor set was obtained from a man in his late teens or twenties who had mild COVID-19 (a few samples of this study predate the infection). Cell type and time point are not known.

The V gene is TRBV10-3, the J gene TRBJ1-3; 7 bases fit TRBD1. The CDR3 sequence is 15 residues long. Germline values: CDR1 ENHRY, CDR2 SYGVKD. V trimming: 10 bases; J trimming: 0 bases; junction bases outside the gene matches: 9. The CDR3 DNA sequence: TGTGCCACCCATCAGCGGGACAGCTCTGGAAACACCATATATTTT. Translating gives CATHQRDSSGNTIYF.

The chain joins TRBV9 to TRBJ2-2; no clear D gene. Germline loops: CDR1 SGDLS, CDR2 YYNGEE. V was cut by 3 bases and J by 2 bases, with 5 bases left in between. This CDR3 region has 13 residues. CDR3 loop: CASSAVNTGELFF. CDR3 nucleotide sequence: TGTGCCAGCAGCGCGGTAAACACCGGGGAGCTGTTTTTT.

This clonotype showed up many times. CDR3 in amino acids: CSARDARYTGELFF. In DNA, the CDR3 is TGCAGTGCTAGAGATGCTAGATACACCGGGGAGCTGTTTTTT. The rearrangement uses TRBV20-1 and TRBJ2-2; unclear D gene. This CDR3 has 14 amino acids. The ends were cut back, 0 bases at V and 3 bases at J, with 8 bases in the middle. CDR1 is DFQATT, CDR2 SNEGSKA, per germline (reference sequence).

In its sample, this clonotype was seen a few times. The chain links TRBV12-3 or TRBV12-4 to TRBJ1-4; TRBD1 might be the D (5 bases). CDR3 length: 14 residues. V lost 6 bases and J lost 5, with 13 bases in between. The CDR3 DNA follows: TGTGCCAGCAGCTACGGGACCGTGAATGAAAAACTGTTTTTT. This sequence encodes CASSYGTVNEKLFF.

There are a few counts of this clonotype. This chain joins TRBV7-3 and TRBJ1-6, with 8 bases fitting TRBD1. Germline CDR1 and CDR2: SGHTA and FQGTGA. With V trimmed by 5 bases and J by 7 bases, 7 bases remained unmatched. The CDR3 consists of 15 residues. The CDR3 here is CASSDQTGGNSPLHF. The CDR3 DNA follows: TGTGCCAGCAGCGACCAAACAGGGGGAAATTCACCCCTCCACTTT.